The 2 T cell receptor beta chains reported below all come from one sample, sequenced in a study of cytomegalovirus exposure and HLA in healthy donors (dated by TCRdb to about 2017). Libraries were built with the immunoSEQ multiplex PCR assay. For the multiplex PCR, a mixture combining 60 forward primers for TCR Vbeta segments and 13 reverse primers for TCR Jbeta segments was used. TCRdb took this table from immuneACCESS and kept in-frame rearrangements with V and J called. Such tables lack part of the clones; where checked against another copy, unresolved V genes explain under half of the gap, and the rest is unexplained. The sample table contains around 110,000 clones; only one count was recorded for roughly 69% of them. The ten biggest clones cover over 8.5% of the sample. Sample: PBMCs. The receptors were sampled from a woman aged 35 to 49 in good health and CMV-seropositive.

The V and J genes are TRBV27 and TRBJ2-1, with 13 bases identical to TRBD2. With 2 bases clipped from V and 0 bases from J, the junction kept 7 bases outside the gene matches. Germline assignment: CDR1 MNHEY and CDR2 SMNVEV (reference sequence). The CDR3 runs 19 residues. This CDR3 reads CASSLEGLAGVSSYNEQFF. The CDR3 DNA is TGTGCCAGCAGTTTAGAAGGACTAGCGGGAGTGAGCTCCTACAATGAGCAGTTCTTC.

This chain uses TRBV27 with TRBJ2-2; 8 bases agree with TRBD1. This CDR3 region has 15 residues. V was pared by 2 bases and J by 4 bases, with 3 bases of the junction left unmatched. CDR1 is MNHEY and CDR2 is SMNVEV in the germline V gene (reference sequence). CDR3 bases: TGTGCCAGCAGTTTAATGGGACAGGTCACCGGGGAGCTGTTTTTT. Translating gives CASSLMGQVTGELFF.